The present entry profiles one T cell receptor (beta chain) with its context. Its antigen remains unidentified. The entry originates in a study of T cell responses to AZD1222 COVID-19 vaccine. The overall study: The analysis combined second doses at about 4 or about 12 weeks. Study-level points and caveats: Only a handful of AZD1222 recipients, more than 5 in all, had baseline seropositivity. Repertoire samples came only from after the peak T cell response.

Trimming removed 0 bases from V and 4 bases from J, with 13 bases in between. The CDR3 sequence is 15 residues long. Germline loops: CDR1 SGHTA, CDR2 FQGNSA. Profiled with immunoSEQ multiplex PCR; TCRdb holds only in-frame clones, not every one. The sample yields about 150,000 clones, approximately 85% seen once. This clonotype was obtained from an adult in good health. The chain uses TRBV7-2 and TRBJ2-7; D remains unclear. The material sequenced was peripheral blood, taken on day 0 of AZD1222 vaccination. CDR3 nucleotides: TGTGCCAGCAGCTTAGCTCCCCTGGCCCTATACGAGCAGTACTTC. Translating gives CASSLAPLALYEQYF.